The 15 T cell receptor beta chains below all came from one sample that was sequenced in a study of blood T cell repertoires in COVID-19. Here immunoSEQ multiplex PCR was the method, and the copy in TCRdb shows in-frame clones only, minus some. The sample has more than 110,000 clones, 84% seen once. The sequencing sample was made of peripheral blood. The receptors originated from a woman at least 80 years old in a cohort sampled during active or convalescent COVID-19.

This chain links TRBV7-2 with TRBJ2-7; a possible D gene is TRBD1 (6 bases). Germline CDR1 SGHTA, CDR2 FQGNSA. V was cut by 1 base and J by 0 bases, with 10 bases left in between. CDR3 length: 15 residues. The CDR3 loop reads CASSLDRESSYEQYF. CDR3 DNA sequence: TGTGCCAGCAGCTTAGACAGGGAAAGCTCCTACGAGCAGTACTTC.

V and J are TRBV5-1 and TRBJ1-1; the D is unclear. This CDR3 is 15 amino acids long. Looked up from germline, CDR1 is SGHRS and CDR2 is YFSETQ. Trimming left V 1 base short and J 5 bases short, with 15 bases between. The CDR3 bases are TGCGCCAGCAGCTTGTGGGGTGGCGGGTTAACTGAAGCTTTCTTT. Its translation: CASSLWGGGLTEAFF.

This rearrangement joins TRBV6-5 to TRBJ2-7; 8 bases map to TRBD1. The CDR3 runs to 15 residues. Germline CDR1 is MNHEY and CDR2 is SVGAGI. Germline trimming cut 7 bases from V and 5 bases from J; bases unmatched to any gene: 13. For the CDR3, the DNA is TGTGCCAGCAAACCCTGGCAGGGGGCCAGGAACGAGCAGTACTTC. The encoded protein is CASKPWQGARNEQYF.

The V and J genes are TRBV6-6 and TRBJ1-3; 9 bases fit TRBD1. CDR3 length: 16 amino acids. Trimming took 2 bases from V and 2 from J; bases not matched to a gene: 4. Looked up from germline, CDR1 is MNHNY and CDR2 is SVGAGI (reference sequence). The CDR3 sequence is CASSYGTGRAGNTIYF. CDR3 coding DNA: TGTGCCAGCAGTTACGGGACAGGGAGGGCTGGAAACACCATATATTTT.

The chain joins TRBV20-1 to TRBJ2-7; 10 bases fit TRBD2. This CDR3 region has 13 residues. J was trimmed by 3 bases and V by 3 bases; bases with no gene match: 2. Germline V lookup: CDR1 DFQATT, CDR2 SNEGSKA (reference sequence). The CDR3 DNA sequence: TGCAGTGCTAGTCGACTAGCGGGCTACGAGCAGTACGTC. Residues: CSASRLAGYEQYV.

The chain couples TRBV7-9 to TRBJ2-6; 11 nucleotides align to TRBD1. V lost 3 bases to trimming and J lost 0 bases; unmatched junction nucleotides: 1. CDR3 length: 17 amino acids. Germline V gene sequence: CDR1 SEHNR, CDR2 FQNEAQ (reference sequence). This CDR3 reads CASSFGTGGSGANVLTF. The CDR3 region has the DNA TGTGCCAGCAGCTTTGGGACAGGGGGCTCTGGGGCCAACGTCCTGACTTTC.

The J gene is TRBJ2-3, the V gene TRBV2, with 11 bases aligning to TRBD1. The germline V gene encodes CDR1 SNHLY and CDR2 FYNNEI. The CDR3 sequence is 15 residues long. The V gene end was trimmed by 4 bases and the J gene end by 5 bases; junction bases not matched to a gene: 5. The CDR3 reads CASSVDRGQVDTQYF. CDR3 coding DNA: TGTGCCAGCAGTGTGGACAGGGGGCAGGTAGATACGCAGTATTTT.

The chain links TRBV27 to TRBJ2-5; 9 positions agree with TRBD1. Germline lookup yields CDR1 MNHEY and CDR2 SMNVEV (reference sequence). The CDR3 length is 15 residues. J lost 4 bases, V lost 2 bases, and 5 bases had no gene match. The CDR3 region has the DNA TGTGCCAGCAGTTTAACCGGGACAGGGTTAGAGACCCAGTACTTC. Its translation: CASSLTGTGLETQYF.

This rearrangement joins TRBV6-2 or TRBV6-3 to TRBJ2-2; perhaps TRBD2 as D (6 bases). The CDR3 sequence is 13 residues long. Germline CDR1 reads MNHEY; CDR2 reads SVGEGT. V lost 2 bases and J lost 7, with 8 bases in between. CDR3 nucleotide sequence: TGTGCCAGCAGTTACCTCGGGGGCGGGGAGCTGTTTTTT. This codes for CASSYLGGGELFF.

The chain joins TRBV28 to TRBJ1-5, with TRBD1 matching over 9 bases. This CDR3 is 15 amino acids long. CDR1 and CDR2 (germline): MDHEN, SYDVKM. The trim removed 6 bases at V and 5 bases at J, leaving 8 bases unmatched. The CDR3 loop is CASSQTGGRDQPQHF. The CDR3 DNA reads TGTGCCAGCAGCCAGACAGGGGGTAGAGATCAGCCCCAGCATTTT.

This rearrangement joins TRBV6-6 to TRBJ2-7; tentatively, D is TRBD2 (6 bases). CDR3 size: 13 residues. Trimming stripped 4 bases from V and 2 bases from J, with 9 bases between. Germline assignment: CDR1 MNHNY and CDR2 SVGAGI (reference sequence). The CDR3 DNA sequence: TGTGCCAGCAGTTCACGACTAGCCTACGAGCAGTACTTC. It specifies CASSSRLAYEQYF.

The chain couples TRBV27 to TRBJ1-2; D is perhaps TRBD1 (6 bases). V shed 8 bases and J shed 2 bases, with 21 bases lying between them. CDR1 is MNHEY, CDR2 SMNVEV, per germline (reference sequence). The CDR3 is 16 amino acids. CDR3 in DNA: TGTGCCAGCGGATCTACTACAGGGTACCCCAACTATGGCTACACCTTC. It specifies CASGSTTGYPNYGYTF.

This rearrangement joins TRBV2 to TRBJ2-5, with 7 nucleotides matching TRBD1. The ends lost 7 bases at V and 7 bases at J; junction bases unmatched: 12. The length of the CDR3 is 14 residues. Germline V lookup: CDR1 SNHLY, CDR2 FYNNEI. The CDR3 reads CASNRGRGSGTQYF. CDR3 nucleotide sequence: TGTGCCAGCAACAGGGGCCGCGGGTCAGGGACCCAGTACTTC.

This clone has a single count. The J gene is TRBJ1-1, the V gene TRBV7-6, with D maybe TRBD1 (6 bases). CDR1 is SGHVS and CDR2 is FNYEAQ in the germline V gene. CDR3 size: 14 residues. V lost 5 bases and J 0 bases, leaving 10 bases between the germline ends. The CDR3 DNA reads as TGTGCCAGCAGCGACACAGGGCTGAACACTGAAGCTTTCTTT. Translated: CASSDTGLNTEAFF.

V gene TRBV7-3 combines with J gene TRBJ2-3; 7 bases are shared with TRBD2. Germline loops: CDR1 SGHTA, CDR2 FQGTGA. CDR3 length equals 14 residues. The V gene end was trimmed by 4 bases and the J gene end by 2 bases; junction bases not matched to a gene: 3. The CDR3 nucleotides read TGTGCCAGCAGCTCCAGCGGGGACACAGATACGCAGTATTTT. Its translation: CASSSSGDTDTQYF.